This TCR beta chain was sequenced during a study of siplizumab effects on memory and regulatory T cells. Study results and caveats: Unstimulated subsets contained matches for only a minor fraction of alloreactive clones.

CDR3 size: 13 residues. In germline, CDR1 is SEHNR, CDR2 FQNEAQ (reference sequence). V shed 5 bases and J shed 6 bases, with 13 bases lying between them. Assay: immunoSEQ multiplex PCR; the TCRdb copy retains only in-frame clones and omits some. The data show around 100,000 clones, 94% seen once. Points on this clone: Its antigen is still unknown.

The specimen sequenced was non-Treg CD4+ T cells sorted from blood. The TCR originated in a human donor in good health. The genes are TRBV7-9 and TRBJ2-5, with D possibly TRBD1 on 6 matching bases. The CDR3 here is CASSNTGYQTQYF. Here the CDR3 DNA reads TGTGCCAGCAGCAACACAGGGTACCAGACCCAGTACTTC.